The rows below give T cell receptor beta chains drawn from one sample of a study of blood T cell repertoires in COVID-19. Profiled with immunoSEQ multiplex PCR; TCRdb holds only in-frame clones, not every one. The sample has around 190,000 clones; around 85% are singletons. The specimen sequenced was PBMCs or T cells enriched from blood (not recorded which). The receptors derive from a woman younger than 45 who had recovered from COVID-19. The CDR3 runs from the conserved cysteine through the conserved F or W. Each record gives: clone size, D gene, J gene, V gene, CDR3 DNA, CDR3 protein. The D gene is left open where the match is weak. Only some rows state a clone size, as once, few, many or a class for expanded clones.

clone_size: -
d_call: TRBD1
j_call: TRBJ2-3
v_call: TRBV28
cdr3_nt: TGTGCCAGCAGTAGTAGGACAGGGCCAGATACGCAGTATTTT
cdr3_aa: CASSSRTGPDTQYF

clone_size: -
d_call: -
j_call: TRBJ2-2
v_call: TRBV28
cdr3_nt: TGTGCCAGCAGCCTAGTTCCCTTTTCAGTAGCCGGGGAGCTGTTTTTT
cdr3_aa: CASSLVPFSVAGELFF

clone_size: -
d_call: -
j_call: TRBJ2-5
v_call: TRBV9
cdr3_nt: TGTGCCAGCAGCGTAGACCTTGGGGGCCACGAGACCCAGTACTTC
cdr3_aa: CASSVDLGGHETQYF

clone_size: many
d_call: TRBD1
j_call: TRBJ1-2
v_call: TRBV29-1
cdr3_nt: TGCAGCGGGACAGGGGGCTATGGCTACACCTTC
cdr3_aa: CSGTGGYGYTF

clone_size: -
d_call: TRBD1
j_call: TRBJ2-1
v_call: TRBV28
cdr3_nt: TGTGCCAGCAGTCTGGGACAGGGGCCGGGGGCCTACAATGAGCAGTTCTTC
cdr3_aa: CASSLGQGPGAYNEQFF

clone_size: -
d_call: -
j_call: TRBJ2-2
v_call: TRBV18
cdr3_nt: TGTGCCAGCTCACCAGGGGGGAGCACCGGGGAGCTGTTTTTT
cdr3_aa: CASSPGGSTGELFF

clone_size: -
d_call: TRBD1
j_call: TRBJ1-4
v_call: TRBV7-8
cdr3_nt: TGTGCCAGCAGCCTCCGTGAGACAGGGCTTGAAAAACTGTTTTTT
cdr3_aa: CASSLRETGLEKLFF

clone_size: -
d_call: -
j_call: TRBJ2-1
v_call: TRBV10-3
cdr3_nt: TGTGCCATCACTAGGGGGGGTTCCTACAATGAGCAGTTCTTC
cdr3_aa: CAITRGGSYNEQFF

clone_size: once
d_call: -
j_call: TRBJ1-6
v_call: TRBV28
cdr3_nt: TGTGCCAGCAGTTTACTTCCAGGGGTGGATTCACCCCTCCACTTT
cdr3_aa: CASSLLPGVDSPLHF

clone_size: -
d_call: -
j_call: TRBJ1-2
v_call: TRBV28
cdr3_nt: TGTGCCAGCACCATGTCAGGGAACTATGGCTACACCTTC
cdr3_aa: CASTMSGNYGYTF

clone_size: -
d_call: -
j_call: TRBJ2-3
v_call: TRBV7-3
cdr3_nt: TGTGCCAGCAGCTACCTGGGCATCGGATCTACAGATACGCAGTATTTT
cdr3_aa: CASSYLGIGSTDTQYF

clone_size: -
d_call: -
j_call: TRBJ1-6
v_call: TRBV2
cdr3_nt: TGTGCCAGCAGCAGGACAGAATATAATTCACCCCTCCACTTT
cdr3_aa: CASSRTEYNSPLHF

clone_size: few
d_call: -
j_call: TRBJ1-2
v_call: TRBV5-1
cdr3_nt: TGCGCCAGCAGCTCCCCGACAGGATCCTCGAAGAGCTATGGCTACACCTTC
cdr3_aa: CASSSPTGSSKSYGYTF

clone_size: -
d_call: -
j_call: TRBJ1-5
v_call: TRBV6-4
cdr3_nt: TGTGCCAGCGTTTGCGGAGCGGGCAATCAGCCCCAGCATTTT
cdr3_aa: CASVCGAGNQPQHF

clone_size: -
d_call: TRBD2
j_call: TRBJ2-1
v_call: TRBV19
cdr3_nt: TGTGCCAGTAGTCGGGGGACTAGGGACAATGAGCAGTTCTTC
cdr3_aa: CASSRGTRDNEQFF

clone_size: -
d_call: -
j_call: TRBJ2-4
v_call: TRBV21-1
cdr3_nt: TGTGCCAGCAGCGAACCAGGGGGCGGAGGCAAAAACATTCAGTACTTC
cdr3_aa: CASSEPGGGGKNIQYF

clone_size: -
d_call: -
j_call: TRBJ2-3
v_call: TRBV5-1
cdr3_nt: TGCGCCAGCACCGGGGGAAGGACCACAGATACGCAGTATTTT
cdr3_aa: CASTGGRTTDTQYF

clone_size: once
d_call: -
j_call: TRBJ1-6
v_call: TRBV27
cdr3_nt: TGTGCCAGCAGTTTCCCGGGAGATTCACCCCTCCACTTT
cdr3_aa: CASSFPGDSPLHF

clone_size: -
d_call: TRBD1
j_call: TRBJ1-2
v_call: TRBV19
cdr3_nt: TGTGCCAGTAGTCCCAGGCCGACAGGGGCCTATGGCTACACCTTC
cdr3_aa: CASSPRPTGAYGYTF

clone_size: -
d_call: TRBD2
j_call: TRBJ2-2
v_call: TRBV5-4
cdr3_nt: TGTGCCAGCAGCTTTTTCTCAGCGGGAGGGAAGGGCACCGGGGAGCTGTTTTTT
cdr3_aa: CASSFFSAGGKGTGELFF

clone_size: -
d_call: -
j_call: TRBJ1-1
v_call: TRBV7-2
cdr3_nt: TGTGCCAGCAGCCCTTATGGGAGGAACACTGAAGCTTTCTTT
cdr3_aa: CASSPYGRNTEAFF

clone_size: -
d_call: -
j_call: TRBJ1-1
v_call: TRBV19
cdr3_nt: TGTGCCAGTAGTATACAGGACTTTGGTAGCACTGAAGCTTTCTTT
cdr3_aa: CASSIQDFGSTEAFF

clone_size: -
d_call: -
j_call: TRBJ1-1
v_call: TRBV29-1
cdr3_nt: TGCAGCGTTGTATGGAGGGCCACTGAAGCTTTCTTT
cdr3_aa: CSVVWRATEAFF

clone_size: -
d_call: TRBD1
j_call: TRBJ1-1
v_call: TRBV28
cdr3_nt: TGTGCCAGCAGGTATCAGGGGGTTGAAGCTTTCTTT
cdr3_aa: CASRYQGVEAFF

clone_size: -
d_call: -
j_call: TRBJ2-3
v_call: TRBV28
cdr3_nt: TGTGCCAGCAGGCGGACAAGCACAGATACGCAGTATTTT
cdr3_aa: CASRRTSTDTQYF

clone_size: -
d_call: TRBD1
j_call: TRBJ1-1
v_call: TRBV19
cdr3_nt: TGTGCCAGTAGTACTGGACAGGGATCATCTGAAGCTTTCTTT
cdr3_aa: CASSTGQGSSEAFF

clone_size: -
d_call: TRBD2
j_call: TRBJ2-7
v_call: TRBV5-5
cdr3_nt: TGTGCCAGCAGCTTGGAAGGAGCGGGAGATGGCTACGAGCAGTACTTC
cdr3_aa: CASSLEGAGDGYEQYF

clone_size: -
d_call: TRBD2
j_call: TRBJ2-1
v_call: TRBV4-1
cdr3_nt: TGCGCCAGCAGCGAAGGACTAGCGATTTCCTCCTACAATGAGCAGTTCTTC
cdr3_aa: CASSEGLAISSYNEQFF

clone_size: -
d_call: TRBD1
j_call: TRBJ1-5
v_call: TRBV28
cdr3_nt: TGTGCCAGCAGGGTAGACAGGGACTATCAGCCCCAGCATTTT
cdr3_aa: CASRVDRDYQPQHF

clone_size: -
d_call: TRBD1
j_call: TRBJ2-5
v_call: TRBV5-4
cdr3_nt: TGTGCCAGCAGCATTGACAGGGGAAAGACCCAGTACTTC
cdr3_aa: CASSIDRGKTQYF

clone_size: -
d_call: -
j_call: TRBJ1-1
v_call: TRBV4-1
cdr3_nt: TGCGCCAGCAGCCAAGTAGGAAGGCAGGGGATAAGGAACACTGAAGCTTTCTTT
cdr3_aa: CASSQVGRQGIRNTEAFF